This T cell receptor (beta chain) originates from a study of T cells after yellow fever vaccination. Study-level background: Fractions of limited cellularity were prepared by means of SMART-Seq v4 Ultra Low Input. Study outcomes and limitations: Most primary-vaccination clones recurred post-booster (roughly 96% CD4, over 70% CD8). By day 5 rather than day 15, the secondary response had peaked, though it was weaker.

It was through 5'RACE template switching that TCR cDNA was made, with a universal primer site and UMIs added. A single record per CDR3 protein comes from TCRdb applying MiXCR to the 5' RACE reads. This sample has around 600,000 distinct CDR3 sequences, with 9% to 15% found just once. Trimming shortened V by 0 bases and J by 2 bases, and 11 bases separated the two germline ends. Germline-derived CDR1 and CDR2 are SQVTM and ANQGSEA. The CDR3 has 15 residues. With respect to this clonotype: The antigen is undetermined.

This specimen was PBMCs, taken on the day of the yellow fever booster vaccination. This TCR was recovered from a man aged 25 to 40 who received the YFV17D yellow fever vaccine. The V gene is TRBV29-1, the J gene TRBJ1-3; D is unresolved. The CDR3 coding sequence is TGCAGCGTTGAAGATCAGGCAGAGGCTGGAAACACCATATATTTT. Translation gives CSVEDQAEAGNTIYF.